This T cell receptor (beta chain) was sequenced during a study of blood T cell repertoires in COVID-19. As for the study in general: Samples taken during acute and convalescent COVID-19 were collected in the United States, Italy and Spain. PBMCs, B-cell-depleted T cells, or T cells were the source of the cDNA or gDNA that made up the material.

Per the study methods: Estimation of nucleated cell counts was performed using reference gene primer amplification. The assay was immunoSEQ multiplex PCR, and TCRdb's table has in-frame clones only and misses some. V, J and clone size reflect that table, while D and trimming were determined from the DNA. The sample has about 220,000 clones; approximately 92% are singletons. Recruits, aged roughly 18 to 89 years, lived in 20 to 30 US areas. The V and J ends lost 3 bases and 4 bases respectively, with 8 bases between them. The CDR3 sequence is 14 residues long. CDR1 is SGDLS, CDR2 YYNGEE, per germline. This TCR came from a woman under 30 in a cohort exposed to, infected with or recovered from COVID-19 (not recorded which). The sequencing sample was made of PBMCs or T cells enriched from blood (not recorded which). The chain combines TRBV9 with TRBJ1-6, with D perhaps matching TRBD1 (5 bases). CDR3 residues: CASSEGAYNSPLHF. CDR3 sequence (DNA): TGTGCCAGCAGCGAAGGGGCGTATAATTCACCCCTCCACTTT.